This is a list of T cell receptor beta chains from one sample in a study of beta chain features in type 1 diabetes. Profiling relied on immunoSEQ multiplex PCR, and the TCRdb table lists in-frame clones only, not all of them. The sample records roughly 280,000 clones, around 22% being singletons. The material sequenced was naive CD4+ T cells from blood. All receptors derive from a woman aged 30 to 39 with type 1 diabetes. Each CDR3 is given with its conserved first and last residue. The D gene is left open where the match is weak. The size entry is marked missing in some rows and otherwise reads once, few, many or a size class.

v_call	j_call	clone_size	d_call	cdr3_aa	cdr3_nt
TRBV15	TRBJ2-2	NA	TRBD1	CATSASSGGRGGELFF	TGTGCCACCAGCGCATCCTCAGGGGGTAGGGGCGGGGAGCTGTTTTTT
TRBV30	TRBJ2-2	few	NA	CAWSRDNTGELFF	TGTGCCTGGAGTCGGGATAACACCGGGGAGCTGTTTTTT
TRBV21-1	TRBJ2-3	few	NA	CASSKTGTSDTQYF	TGTGCCAGCAGCAAAACCGGGACTTCAGATACGCAGTATTTT
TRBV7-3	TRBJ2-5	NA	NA	CASSLKPTEETQYF	TGTGCCAGCAGCTTAAAACCAACAGAGGAGACCCAGTACTTC
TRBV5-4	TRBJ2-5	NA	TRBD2	CASSRNPSGGEETQYF	TGTGCCAGCAGCCGCAACCCTAGCGGGGGGGAGGAGACCCAGTACTTC
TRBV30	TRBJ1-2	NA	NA	CAWSVPGLFYGYTF	TGTGCCTGGAGTGTACCAGGGCTTTTCTATGGCTACACCTTC
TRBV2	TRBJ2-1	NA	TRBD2	CASSGLASSYEQFF	TGTGCCAGCAGCGGACTAGCAAGTTCGTATGAGCAGTTCTTC
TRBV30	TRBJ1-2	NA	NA	CAWSISLNGYTF	TGTGCCTGGAGTATAAGCTTGAATGGCTACACCTTC
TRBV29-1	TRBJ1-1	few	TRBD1	CSDDRGGTEAFF	TGCAGCGATGACAGGGGTGGAACTGAAGCTTTCTTT
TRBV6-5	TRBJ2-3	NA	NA	CASSHTDTQYF	TGTGCCAGCAGCCACACAGATACGCAGTATTTT
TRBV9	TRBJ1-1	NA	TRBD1	CASSPSGQHTEAFF	TGTGCCAGCAGCCCCTCGGGACAGCACACTGAAGCTTTCTTT
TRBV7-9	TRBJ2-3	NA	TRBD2	CASSPPGRALDTQYF	TGTGCCAGCAGCCCCCCCGGGAGGGCCTTGGATACGCAGTATTTT
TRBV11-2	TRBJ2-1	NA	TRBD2	CASSSPRTSGRASYNEQFF	TGTGCCAGCAGTTCGCCGAGGACTAGCGGGAGGGCCTCCTACAATGAGCAGTTCTTC
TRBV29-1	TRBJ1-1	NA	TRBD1	CSVEGQGATEAFF	TGCAGCGTTGAAGGACAGGGCGCCACTGAAGCTTTCTTT
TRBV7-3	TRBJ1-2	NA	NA	CASSPALGGNYGYTF	TGTGCCAGCAGCCCGGCCCTCGGGGGGAACTATGGCTACACCTTC
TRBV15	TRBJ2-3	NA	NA	CATSRASWTDTQYF	TGTGCCACCAGCAGAGCTAGTTGGACAGATACGCAGTATTTT
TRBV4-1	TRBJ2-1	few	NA	CASSQFIFGVRFF	TGCGCCAGCAGCCAATTTATTTTCGGGGTTAGGTTCTTC
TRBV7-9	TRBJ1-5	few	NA	CASSSLGGANQPQHF	TGTGCCAGCAGCTCGTTGGGGGGAGCCAATCAGCCCCAGCATTTT
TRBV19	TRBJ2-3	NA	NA	CASSIEPGTDTQYF	TGTGCCAGTAGTATAGAACCGGGCACAGATACGCAGTATTTT
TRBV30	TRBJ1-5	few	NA	CAWKLGTPSSNQPQHF	TGTGCCTGGAAATTGGGCACGCCATCTAGCAATCAGCCCCAGCATTTT
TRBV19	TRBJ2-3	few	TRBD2	CASSITSGGNPDTQYF	TGTGCCAGTAGTATAACTAGCGGAGGCAACCCAGATACGCAGTATTTT
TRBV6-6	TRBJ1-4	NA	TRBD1	CATLLQGGNEKLFF	TGTGCCACCTTATTACAGGGGGGAAATGAAAAACTGTTTTTT
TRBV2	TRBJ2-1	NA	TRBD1	CATRDREYNEQFF	TGTGCCACCCGGGACAGGGAGTACAATGAGCAGTTCTTC
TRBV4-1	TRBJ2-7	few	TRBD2	CASSQDVAGGLDEQYF	TGCGCCAGCAGCCAAGATGTAGCGGGAGGGTTAGACGAGCAGTACTTC
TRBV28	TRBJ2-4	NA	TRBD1	CASTNGPRDSQYF	TGTGCCAGCACCAACGGGCCACGGGACAGCCAGTACTTC
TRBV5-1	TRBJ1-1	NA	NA	CASSLGMNTEAFF	TGCGCCAGCAGCTTGGGTATGAACACTGAAGCTTTCTTT
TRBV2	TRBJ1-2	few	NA	CASSLTEDPGYTF	TGTGCCAGCAGTTTGACAGAGGACCCTGGCTACACCTTC
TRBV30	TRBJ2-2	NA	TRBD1	CAWNIQGVGELFF	TGTGCCTGGAACATACAGGGGGTCGGGGAGCTGTTTTTT
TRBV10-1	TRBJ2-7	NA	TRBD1	CASSEGQGGEQYF	TGCGCCAGCAGTGAGGGACAGGGTGGCGAGCAGTACTTC
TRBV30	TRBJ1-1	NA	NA	CAWTYSGAPSTEAFF	TGTGCCTGGACCTACTCTGGGGCCCCGAGCACTGAAGCTTTCTTT
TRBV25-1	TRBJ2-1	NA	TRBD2	CASSEPGGGYNEQFF	TGTGCCAGCAGTGAACCCGGGGGGGGCTACAATGAGCAGTTCTTC
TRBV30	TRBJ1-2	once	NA	CAGEGTPYGYTF	TGTGCGGGGGAGGGAACGCCCTATGGCTACACCTTC
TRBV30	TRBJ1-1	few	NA	CACGGATEAFF	TGTGCCTGTGGGGGGGCCACTGAAGCTTTCTTT
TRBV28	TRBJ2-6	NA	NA	CASSRYSGANVLTF	TGTGCCAGCAGCAGATACTCTGGGGCCAACGTCCTGACTTTC
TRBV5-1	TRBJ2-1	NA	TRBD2	CASSPGTSGNEQFF	TGCGCCAGCAGCCCCGGGACTAGCGGCAATGAGCAGTTCTTC
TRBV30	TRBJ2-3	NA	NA	CAWRRLSSTDTQYF	TGTGCCTGGAGGCGTCTCTCTAGCACAGATACGCAGTATTTT
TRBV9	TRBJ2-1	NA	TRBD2	CASSVAGLAGGGEQFF	TGTGCCAGCAGCGTAGCTGGGCTAGCGGGAGGGGGTGAGCAGTTCTTC
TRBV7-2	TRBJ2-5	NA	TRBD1	CASSFDRGGQETQYF	TGTGCCAGCAGCTTCGACAGGGGCGGCCAAGAGACCCAGTACTTC
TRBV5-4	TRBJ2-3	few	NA	CASSSADTQYF	TGTGCCAGCAGTTCTGCAGATACGCAGTATTTT
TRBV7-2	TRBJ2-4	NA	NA	CASSLEHWGNIQYF	TGTGCCAGCAGCTTAGAACATTGGGGCAACATTCAGTACTTC
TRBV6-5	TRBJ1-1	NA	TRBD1	CASSYDRGGTEAFF	TGTGCCAGCAGTTACGACAGGGGAGGCACTGAAGCTTTCTTT
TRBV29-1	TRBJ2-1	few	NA	CSVEDFEQFF	TGCAGCGTTGAAGACTTTGAGCAGTTCTTC
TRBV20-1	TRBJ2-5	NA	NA	CSARESETQYF	TGCAGTGCTCGAGAGTCGGAGACCCAGTACTTC
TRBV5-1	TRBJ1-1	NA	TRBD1	CASSSRQGVAYTEAFF	TGCGCCAGCAGCTCCCGACAGGGGGTAGCCTACACTGAAGCTTTCTTT
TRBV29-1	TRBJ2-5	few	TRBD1	CSATGVETQYF	TGCAGCGCGACAGGGGTAGAGACCCAGTACTTC